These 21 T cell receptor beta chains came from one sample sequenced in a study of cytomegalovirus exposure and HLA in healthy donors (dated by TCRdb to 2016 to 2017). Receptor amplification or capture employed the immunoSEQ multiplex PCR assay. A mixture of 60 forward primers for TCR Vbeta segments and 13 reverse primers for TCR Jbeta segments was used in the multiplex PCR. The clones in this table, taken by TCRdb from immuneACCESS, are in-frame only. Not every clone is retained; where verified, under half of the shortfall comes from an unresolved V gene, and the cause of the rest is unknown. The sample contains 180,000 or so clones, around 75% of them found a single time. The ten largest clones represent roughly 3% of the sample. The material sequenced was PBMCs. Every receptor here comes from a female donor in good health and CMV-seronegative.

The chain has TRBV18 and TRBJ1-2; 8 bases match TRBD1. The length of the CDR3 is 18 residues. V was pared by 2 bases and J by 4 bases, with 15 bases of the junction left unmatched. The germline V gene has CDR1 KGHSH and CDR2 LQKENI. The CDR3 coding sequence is TGTGCCAGCTCACCAAAGGGTAGGCCAGGGGGCCAATCCTATGGCTACACCTTC. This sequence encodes CASSPKGRPGGQSYGYTF.

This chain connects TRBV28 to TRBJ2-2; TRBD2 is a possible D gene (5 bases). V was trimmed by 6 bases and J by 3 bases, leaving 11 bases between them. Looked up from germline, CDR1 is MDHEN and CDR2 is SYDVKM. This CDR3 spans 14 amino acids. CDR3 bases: TGTGCCAGCAGGTTAAGAGGGCACACCGGGGAGCTGTTTTTT. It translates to CASRLRGHTGELFF.

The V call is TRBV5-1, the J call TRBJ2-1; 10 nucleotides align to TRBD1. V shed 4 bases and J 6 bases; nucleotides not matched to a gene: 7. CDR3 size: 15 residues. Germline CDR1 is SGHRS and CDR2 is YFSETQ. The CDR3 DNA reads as TGCGCCAGCAGCCCGGGACAGGGGTTGAGCAATGAGCAGTTCTTC. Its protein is CASSPGQGLSNEQFF.

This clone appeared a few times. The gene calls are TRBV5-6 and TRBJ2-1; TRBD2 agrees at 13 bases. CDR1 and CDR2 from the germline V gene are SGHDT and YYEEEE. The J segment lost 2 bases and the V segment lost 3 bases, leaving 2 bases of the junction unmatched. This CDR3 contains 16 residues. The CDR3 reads CASSSGTSGTYNEQFF. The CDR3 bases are TGTGCCAGCAGCTCAGGGACTAGCGGGACCTACAATGAGCAGTTCTTC. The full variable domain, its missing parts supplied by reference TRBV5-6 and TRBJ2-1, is DAGVTQSPTHLIKTRGQQVTLRCSPKSGHDTVSWYQQALGQGPQFIFQYYEEEERQRGNFPDRFSGHQFPNYSSELNVNALLLGDSALYLCASSSGTSGTYNEQFFGPGTRLTVL.

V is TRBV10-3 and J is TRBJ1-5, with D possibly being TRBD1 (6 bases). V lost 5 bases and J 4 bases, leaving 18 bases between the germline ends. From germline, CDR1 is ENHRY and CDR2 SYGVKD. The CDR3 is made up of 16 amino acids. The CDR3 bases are TGTGCCATCAGTCTTACAGGGAGAAGGGGAAATCAGCCCCAGCATTTT. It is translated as CAISLTGRRGNQPQHF.

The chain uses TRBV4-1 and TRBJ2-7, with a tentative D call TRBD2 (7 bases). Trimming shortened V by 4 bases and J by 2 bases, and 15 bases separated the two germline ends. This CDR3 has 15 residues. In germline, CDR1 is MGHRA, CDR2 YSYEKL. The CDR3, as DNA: TGCGCCAGCAGCCCTTCTGGGGGGGGCGCCTACGAGCAGTACTTC. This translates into CASSPSGGGAYEQYF.

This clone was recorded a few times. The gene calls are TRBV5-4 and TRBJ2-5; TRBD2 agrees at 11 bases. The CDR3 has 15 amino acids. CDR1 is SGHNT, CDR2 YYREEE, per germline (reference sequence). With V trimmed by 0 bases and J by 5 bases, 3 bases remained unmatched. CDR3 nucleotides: TGTGCCAGCAGCTTGGATAGCGGGAGGGTGGAGACCCAGTACTTC. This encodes CASSLDSGRVETQYF.

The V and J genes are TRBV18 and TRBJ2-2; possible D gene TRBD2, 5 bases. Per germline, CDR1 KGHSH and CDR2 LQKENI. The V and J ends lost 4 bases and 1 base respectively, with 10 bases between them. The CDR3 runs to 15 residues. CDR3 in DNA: TGTGCCAGCTCACTTAATGAGGGGAACACCGGGGAGCTGTTTTTT. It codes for CASSLNEGNTGELFF.

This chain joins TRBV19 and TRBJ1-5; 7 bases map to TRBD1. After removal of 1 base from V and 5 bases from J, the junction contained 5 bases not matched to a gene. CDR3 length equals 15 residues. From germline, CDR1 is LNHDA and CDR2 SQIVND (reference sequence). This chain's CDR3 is CASSIARRGDQPQHF. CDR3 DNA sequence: TGTGCCAGTAGTATAGCTCGCAGGGGGGATCAGCCCCAGCATTTT.

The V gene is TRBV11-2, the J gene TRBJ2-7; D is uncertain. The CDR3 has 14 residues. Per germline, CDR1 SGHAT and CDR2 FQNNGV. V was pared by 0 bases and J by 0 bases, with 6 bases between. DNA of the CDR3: TGTGCCAGCAGCTTAGATCCCAGCTCCTACGAGCAGTACTTC. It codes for CASSLDPSSYEQYF.

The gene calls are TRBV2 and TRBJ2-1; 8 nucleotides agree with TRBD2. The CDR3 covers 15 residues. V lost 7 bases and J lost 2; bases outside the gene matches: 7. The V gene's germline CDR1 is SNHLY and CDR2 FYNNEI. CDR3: CASTREAGAYNEQFF. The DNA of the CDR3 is TGTGCCAGCACCCGCGAAGCGGGGGCCTACAATGAGCAGTTCTTC.

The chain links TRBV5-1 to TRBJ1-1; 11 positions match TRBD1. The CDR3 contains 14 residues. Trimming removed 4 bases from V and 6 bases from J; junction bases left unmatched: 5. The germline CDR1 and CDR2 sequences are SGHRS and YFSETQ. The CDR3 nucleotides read TGCGCCAGCAGCGCCGGGACAGGGGGGTCTGAAGCTTTCTTT. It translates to CASSAGTGGSEAFF.

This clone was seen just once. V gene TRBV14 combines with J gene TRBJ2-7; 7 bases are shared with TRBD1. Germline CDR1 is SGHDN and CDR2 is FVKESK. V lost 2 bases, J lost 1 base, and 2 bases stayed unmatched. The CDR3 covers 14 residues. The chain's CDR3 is CASSQYRGSYEQYF. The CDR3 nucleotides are TGTGCCAGCAGCCAATACAGGGGTTCCTACGAGCAGTACTTC.

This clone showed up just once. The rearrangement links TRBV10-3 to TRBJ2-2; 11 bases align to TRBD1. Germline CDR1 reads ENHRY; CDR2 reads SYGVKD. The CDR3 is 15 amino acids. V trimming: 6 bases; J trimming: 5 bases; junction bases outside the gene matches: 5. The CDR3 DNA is TGTGCCATCAGAGGACAGGGGGCGGTGACCGGGGAGCTGTTTTTT. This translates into CAIRGQGAVTGELFF.

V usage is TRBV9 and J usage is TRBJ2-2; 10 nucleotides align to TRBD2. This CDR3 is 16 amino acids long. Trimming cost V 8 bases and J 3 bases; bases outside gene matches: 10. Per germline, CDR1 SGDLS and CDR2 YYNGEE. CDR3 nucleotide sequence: TGTGCCAGTAAGCCTAGCGGGAGTATCGACACCGGGGAGCTGTTTTTT. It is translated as CASKPSGSIDTGELFF.

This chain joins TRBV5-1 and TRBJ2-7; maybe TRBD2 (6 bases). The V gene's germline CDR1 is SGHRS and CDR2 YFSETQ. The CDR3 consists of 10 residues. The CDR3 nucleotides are TGCCCACCGCGGAGGGTCGTGCAGTACTTC. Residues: CPPRRVVQYF. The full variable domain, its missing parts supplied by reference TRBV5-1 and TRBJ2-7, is KAGVTQTPRYLIKTRGQQVTLSCSPISGHRSVSWYQQTPGQGLQFLFEYFSETQRNKGNFPGRFSGRQFSNSRSEMNVSTLELGDSALYLCPPRRVVQYFGPGTRLTVT.

The CDR3 DNA sequence: TGTGCCAGCAGTCAACGGGATGAGCAGTTCTTC. Translated: CASSQRDEQFF. This rearrangement joins TRBV6-5 to TRBJ2-1; D gene unclear. The CDR3 has 11 amino acids. The V and J ends lost 5 bases and 8 bases respectively, with 7 bases between them. Germline lookup yields CDR1 MNHEY and CDR2 SVGAGI.

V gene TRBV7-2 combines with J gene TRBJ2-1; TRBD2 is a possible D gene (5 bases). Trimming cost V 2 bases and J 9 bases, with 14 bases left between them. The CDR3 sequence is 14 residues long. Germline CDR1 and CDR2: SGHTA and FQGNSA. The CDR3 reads CASSLKGGSAEQFF. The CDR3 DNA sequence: TGTGCCAGCAGCTTAAAGGGCGGGTCGGCTGAGCAGTTCTTC.

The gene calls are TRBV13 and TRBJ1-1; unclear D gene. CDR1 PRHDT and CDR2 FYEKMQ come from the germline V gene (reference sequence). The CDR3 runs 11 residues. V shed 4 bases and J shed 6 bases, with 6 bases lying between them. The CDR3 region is CASSSSAEAFF. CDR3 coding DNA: TGTGCCAGCAGCTCCTCCGCTGAAGCTTTCTTT.

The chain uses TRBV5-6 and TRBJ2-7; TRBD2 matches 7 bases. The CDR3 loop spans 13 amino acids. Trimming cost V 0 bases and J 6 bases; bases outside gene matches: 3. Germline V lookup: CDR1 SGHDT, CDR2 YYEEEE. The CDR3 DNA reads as TGTGCCAGCAGCTTGGCGACTAGCAGCGAGCAGTACTTC. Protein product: CASSLATSSEQYF.

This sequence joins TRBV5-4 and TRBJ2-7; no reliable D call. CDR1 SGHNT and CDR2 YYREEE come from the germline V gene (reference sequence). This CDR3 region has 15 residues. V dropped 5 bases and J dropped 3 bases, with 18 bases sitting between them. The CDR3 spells CASRLSSTSIYEQYF. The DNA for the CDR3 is TGTGCCAGCAGGTTGAGCTCTACGTCGATCTACGAGCAGTACTTC.